Listed here are 20 T cell receptor beta chains from one sample, sequenced in a study of blood T cell repertoires in COVID-19. Libraries were prepared by immunoSEQ multiplex PCR; TCRdb keeps only in-frame clonotypes and omits some of them. Of 90,000 or so clones listed, 87% are singletons. Sequencing used peripheral blood. Receptors originate from a woman aged 55-69 years with COVID-19, enrolled during active disease.

This clone has only a few counts. V usage is TRBV4-3 and J usage is TRBJ2-3, with D uncertain. The germline gives CDR1 LGHNA, CDR2 YSLEER. The V end lost 1 base, the J end lost 0 bases, and 8 bases lay between the germline ends. This CDR3 has 15 amino acids. The DNA for the CDR3 is TGCGCCAGCAGCCAAGGCCGCGCCAGCACAGATACGCAGTATTTT. This gives the protein CASSQGRASTDTQYF.

The chain couples TRBV18 to TRBJ1-1; D remains unclear. Germline V gives CDR1 KGHSH, CDR2 LQKENI. V lost 6 bases and J 7 bases, leaving 9 bases between the germline ends. The CDR3 has 11 residues. The CDR3 sequence is CASSEVYEAFF. CDR3 nucleotides: TGTGCCAGCTCTGAGGTTTATGAAGCTTTCTTT.

This clone came up once. The CDR3 sequence is CASTTGQGGFYGYTF. The CDR3 coding sequence is TGTGCCAGCACCACTGGACAGGGAGGATTCTATGGCTACACCTTC. V gene TRBV28 combines with J gene TRBJ1-2; TRBD1 agrees at 8 bases. Germline loops: CDR1 MDHEN, CDR2 SYDVKM. The V segment lost 7 bases and the J segment 4 bases; nucleotides outside the gene matches: 11. This CDR3 has 15 residues.

The rearrangement joins TRBV18 to TRBJ1-2; 8 bases align to TRBD1. Germline loops: CDR1 KGHSH, CDR2 LQKENI. V lost 6 bases, J lost 0 bases, and 3 bases stayed unmatched. This CDR3 region has 14 residues. CDR3 loop: CASSGQDPNYGYTF. CDR3 in DNA: TGTGCCAGCTCGGGACAGGACCCTAACTATGGCTACACCTTC.

The chain uses TRBV27 and TRBJ1-1, with D uncertain. This CDR3 contains 13 residues. Germline-derived CDR1 and CDR2 are MNHEY and SMNVEV (reference sequence). Trimming removed 2 bases at V and 1 base at J, with 5 bases between. The CDR3 nucleotides are TGTGCCAGCAGTTTACGGGAGAACACTGAAGCTTTCTTT. It is translated as CASSLRENTEAFF.

The V and J genes are TRBV9 and TRBJ2-2; 7 bases agree with TRBD2. J gave up 5 bases and V 4 bases, and 5 bases lay outside the gene matches. This CDR3 has 14 amino acids. Germline CDR1 is SGDLS and CDR2 is YYNGEE. The CDR3 protein is CASSTGGLTGELFF. For the CDR3, the DNA is TGTGCCAGCAGCACGGGGGGTTTGACCGGGGAGCTGTTTTTT.

The chain uses TRBV7-2 and TRBJ2-3, with D possibly being TRBD2 (5 bases). Trimming cost V 2 bases and J 4 bases, with 7 bases left between them. The CDR3 has 13 amino acids. The germline V gene has CDR1 SGHTA and CDR2 FQGNSA. The CDR3 loop is CASSLMRADTQYF. Written as DNA, the CDR3 is TGTGCCAGCAGCTTAATGAGGGCAGATACGCAGTATTTT. Filled out from reference TRBV7-2 and TRBJ2-3, the complete variable domain reads GAGVSQSPSNKVTEKGKDVELRCDPISGHTALYWYRQSLGQGLEFLIYFQGNSAPDKSGLPSDRFSAERTGGSVSTLTIQRTQQEDSAVYLCASSLMRADTQYFGPGTRLTVL.

The V gene is TRBV21-1, the J gene TRBJ2-7; no DNA check was done on the table's D call, TRBD2. TRBV21-1 is a documented pseudogene. This CDR3 region has 16 residues. The CDR3: CASSKACGVENYEQYF. The CDR3 coding sequence is TGTGCCAGCAGCAAAGCTTGCGGGGTTGAGAATTACGAGCAGTACTTC.

Regarding this clone: Other DNA sequences within the sample encode an identical CDR3. J is TRBJ2-5 and V is TRBV7-6, with TRBD2 as a possible D gene (5 bases). Germline V gene sequence: CDR1 SGHVS, CDR2 FNYEAQ. The CDR3 loop spans 11 amino acids. Deletions cut 5 bases from V and 5 bases from J, with 6 bases between. CDR3 nucleotide sequence: TGTGCCAGCAGCCCGGGGGAGACCCAGTACTTC. This sequence encodes CASSPGETQYF.

This clone was counted a few times. The chain combines TRBV6-5 with TRBJ1-2; 7 bases map to TRBD1. The germline CDR1 and CDR2 sequences are MNHEY and SVGAGI. The CDR3 runs 14 residues. The junction had 14 bases not matched to a gene; V was cut back by 8 bases and J by 8 bases. CDR3 nucleotides: TGTGCCAGCCAGGGGACAGTAGAGTCGGGAGGCTACACCTTC. Residues: CASQGTVESGGYTF.

The chain couples TRBV5-6 to TRBJ1-5; possible D gene TRBD1, 5 bases. Deletions cut 2 bases from V and 2 bases from J, with 11 bases between. The CDR3 is made up of 15 amino acids. Germline V CDR1 and CDR2: SGHDT, YYEEEE. The CDR3 is CASSFFARGNQPQHF. CDR3 nucleotides: TGTGCCAGCAGCTTTTTTGCCAGGGGCAATCAGCCCCAGCATTTT.

The J gene is TRBJ1-1, the V gene TRBV6-1; D is ambiguous. Trimming took 3 bases from V and 1 from J, leaving 12 bases between them. This CDR3 comprises 15 residues. In germline, CDR1 is MNHNS, CDR2 SASEGT. For the CDR3, the DNA is TGTGCCAGCAGTGAGATTGTGGGGAGGAACACTGAAGCTTTCTTT. It encodes CASSEIVGRNTEAFF.

This chain connects TRBV12-3 or TRBV12-4 to TRBJ1-1; possibly TRBD1 for D (5 bases). The CDR3 has 12 amino acids. V was cut by 6 bases and J by 4 bases, with 9 bases left in between. The CDR3 bases are TGTGCCAGCAGCGACAGAGGCACTGAAGCTTTCTTT. The encoded protein is CASSDRGTEAFF.

The DNA of the CDR3 is TGTGCCAGCTCACCCCAAGACAGACAAGAGACCCAGTACTTC. Translation gives CASSPQDRQETQYF. The V gene is TRBV18, the J gene TRBJ2-5; perhaps TRBD1 as D (5 bases). This CDR3 comprises 14 residues. Germline V CDR1 and CDR2: KGHSH, LQKENI. V was clipped by 3 bases and J by 2 bases, with 10 bases between them.

The chain couples TRBV7-9 to TRBJ2-5, with 10 bases lining up with TRBD2. The CDR3 covers 16 residues. After removal of 5 bases from V and 5 bases from J, the junction contained 11 bases not matched to a gene. Looked up from germline, CDR1 is SEHNR and CDR2 is FQNEAQ (reference sequence). The CDR3 spells CASSPLAGATAETQYF. The CDR3 DNA reads TGTGCCAGCAGCCCTCTAGCGGGGGCCACAGCGGAGACCCAGTACTTC.

This chain uses TRBV6-2 or TRBV6-3 with TRBJ2-7; weak D call: TRBD1 (6 bases). This CDR3 spans 16 amino acids. The V end was cut by 2 bases, the J end by 2 bases, with 16 bases between. CDR1 is MNHEY and CDR2 is SVGEGT in the germline V gene. The CDR3 DNA is TGTGCCAGCAGTTACACCCGACAGGTGCAGACCTACGAGCAGTACTTC. Its protein is CASSYTRQVQTYEQYF.

A remark on this clone: This CDR3 is also generated by other DNA sequences in the sample. The chain combines TRBV9 with TRBJ1-1; perhaps TRBD1 as D (5 bases). V lost 2 bases, J lost 1 base, and 9 bases lay in between. The CDR3 length is 14 residues. Looked up from germline, CDR1 is SGDLS and CDR2 is YYNGEE. CDR3: CASSVGQTNTEAFF. For the CDR3, the DNA is TGTGCCAGCAGCGTTGGACAAACGAACACTGAAGCTTTCTTT.

This chain links TRBV6-6 with TRBJ2-7; a weak D match, TRBD2 (6 bases). This CDR3 has 13 residues. V was pared by 6 bases and J by 4 bases, with 13 bases between. Germline V gives CDR1 MNHNY, CDR2 SVGAGI (reference sequence). Here the CDR3 reads CASSRDWGYEQYF. CDR3 nucleotides: TGTGCCAGCAGCAGGGACTGGGGATACGAGCAGTACTTC.

V gene TRBV7-2 combines with J gene TRBJ2-3; 12 nucleotides line up with TRBD1. Unmatched junction bases numbered 8, after V lost 4 bases and J lost 6 bases. CDR1 and CDR2 from the germline V gene are SGHTA and FQGNSA. The CDR3 length is 16 residues. The CDR3 loop is CASSWGTGGSGDTQYF. Here the CDR3 DNA reads TGTGCCAGCAGCTGGGGGACAGGGGGCTCGGGGGATACGCAGTATTTT.

J is TRBJ1-6 and V is TRBV5-1, with D possibly being TRBD1 (5 bases). V was trimmed by 4 bases and J by 6 bases, leaving 11 bases between them. The CDR3 is 14 amino acids. CDR1 is SGHRS, CDR2 YFSETQ, per germline. The CDR3 nucleotides are TGCGCCAGCAGCGGAGGGGCTTCTAATTCACCCCTCCACTTT. Translating it yields CASSGGASNSPLHF.